Listed below are T cell receptor beta chains from one sample, sequenced in a study of shared clonotypes between healthy human individuals. Some clones are missing from TCRdb's copy, which holds only in-frame ones; the method was immunoSEQ multiplex PCR. The repertoire consists of 500,000 to 700,000 clones, with 95% occurring once and the leading ten covering over 0.09%. The sample taken for sequencing was naive CD8+ T cells sorted from blood. Receptor source: a woman in her 30s in good health. Each CDR3 is given with its conserved first and last residue. D genes are given only for firm matches. Expanded clones get a size class; other rows say once, few or many, or leave the size out.

d_gene	abundance	v_gene	j_gene	CDR3aa	CDR3nt
NA	NA	TRBV19	TRBJ2-1	CASSFRGATVYNEQFF	TGTGCCAGTAGTTTCCGCGGGGCGACAGTCTACAATGAGCAGTTCTTC
NA	NA	TRBV2	TRBJ2-2	CASSEGSEIPPGELFF	TGTGCCAGCAGTGAGGGATCGGAGATCCCGCCCGGGGAGCTGTTTTTT
NA	NA	TRBV7-8	TRBJ2-7	CASSLQDNSEQYF	TGTGCCAGCAGCTTACAGGACAACTCCGAGCAGTACTTC
NA	NA	TRBV5-6	TRBJ1-6	CASSHLSGGTYNSPLHF	TGTGCCAGCAGCCACTTAAGCGGGGGCACCTATAATTCACCCCTCCACTTT
NA	once	TRBV19	TRBJ2-7	CASSTAWTAYEQYF	TGTGCCAGTAGTACCGCGTGGACAGCCTACGAGCAGTACTTC
NA	NA	TRBV7-9	TRBJ2-7	CASSLALQGTTYEQYF	TGTGCCAGCAGCTTAGCGCTTCAGGGGACGACCTACGAGCAGTACTTC
TRBD1	NA	TRBV7-6	TRBJ2-2	CASSLGPGTGSTGELFF	TGTGCCAGCAGCTTAGGCCCGGGGACAGGGAGCACCGGGGAGCTGTTTTTT
NA	NA	TRBV5-4	TRBJ2-2	CASRRGNTGELFF	TGTGCCAGCAGGCGGGGGAACACCGGGGAGCTGTTTTTT
NA	NA	TRBV7-9	TRBJ2-5	CASSSQLAHQETQYF	TGTGCCAGCAGCTCCCAACTCGCCCACCAAGAGACCCAGTACTTC
NA	NA	TRBV4-1	TRBJ2-7	CASSQGDWAYEQYF	TGCGCCAGCAGCCAAGGGGACTGGGCCTACGAGCAGTACTTC
NA	NA	TRBV27	TRBJ1-5	CAGSQGTAGNQPQHF	TGTGCCGGCAGTCAGGGGACGGCCGGCAATCAGCCCCAGCATTTT
NA	NA	TRBV7-9	TRBJ1-1	CASSRTVDTEAFF	TGTGCCAGCAGCAGGACAGTGGACACTGAAGCTTTCTTT
TRBD2	NA	TRBV7-9	TRBJ2-7	CASSRTSDYEQYF	TGTGCCAGCAGCCGGACTAGCGACTACGAGCAGTACTTC
NA	NA	TRBV28	TRBJ2-1	CASSLFSRFNEQFF	TGTGCCAGCAGTTTATTCTCGAGATTTAATGAGCAGTTCTTC
TRBD2	NA	TRBV18	TRBJ2-7	CASSPVAGGFASEQYF	TGTGCCAGCTCACCTGTAGCGGGAGGCTTTGCATCCGAGCAGTACTTC
TRBD2	NA	TRBV29-1	TRBJ2-7	CSVVLPSGSSSGEQYF	TGCAGCGTTGTATTGCCTAGCGGGAGCTCATCGGGGGAGCAGTACTTC
NA	NA	TRBV4-2	TRBJ2-7	CASSQDSVAVDTYEQYF	TGTGCCAGCAGCCAAGATTCGGTGGCGGTAGACACCTACGAGCAGTACTTC
NA	NA	TRBV5-4	TRBJ1-3	CASSSSGVVSGNTIYF	TGTGCCAGCAGCTCGTCAGGAGTAGTCTCTGGAAACACCATATATTTT
NA	NA	TRBV5-1	TRBJ2-2	CASSFPWEAANTGELFF	TGCGCCAGCAGCTTCCCCTGGGAAGCCGCGAACACCGGGGAGCTGTTTTTT
NA	NA	TRBV25-1	TRBJ1-1	CASSEFMGGSAEAFF	TGTGCCAGCAGTGAATTTATGGGAGGGTCCGCTGAAGCTTTCTTT
TRBD1	NA	TRBV7-9	TRBJ2-7	CASSLVTGGTYEQYF	TGTGCCAGCAGCTTAGTGACAGGGGGGACCTACGAGCAGTACTTC
NA	NA	TRBV29-1	TRBJ2-1	CSVEGWGYNEQFF	TGCAGCGTTGAGGGTTGGGGTTACAATGAGCAGTTCTTC
NA	NA	TRBV11-2	TRBJ2-7	CASSATVSYEQYF	TGTGCCAGCAGCGCGACGGTATCCTACGAGCAGTACTTC
NA	NA	TRBV19	TRBJ1-5	CASSNQETYSNQPQHF	TGTGCCAGTAGTAATCAGGAGACCTATAGCAATCAGCCCCAGCATTTT
NA	NA	TRBV19	TRBJ1-2	CASLSGDGYTF	TGTGCCAGTCTGTCAGGCGATGGCTACACCTTC
NA	NA	TRBV19	TRBJ1-1	CASKPGTLNTEAFF	TGTGCCAGTAAACCCGGGACACTGAACACTGAAGCTTTCTTT
NA	NA	TRBV4-2	TRBJ2-7	CASSQDLGVYEQYF	TGTGCCAGCAGCCAAGATCTCGGGGTCTACGAGCAGTACTTC
NA	NA	TRBV2	TRBJ2-7	CASSDGQLTYEQYF	TGTGCCAGCAGTGATGGGCAGCTGACCTACGAGCAGTACTTC
TRBD1	NA	TRBV6-6	TRBJ1-2	CASSLQGDYGYTF	TGTGCCAGCAGTTTACAGGGGGATTATGGCTACACCTTC
TRBD1	NA	TRBV11-2	TRBJ2-5	CASSPWDRADQETQYF	TGTGCCAGCAGCCCGTGGGACAGGGCAGACCAAGAGACCCAGTACTTC
NA	once	TRBV7-9	TRBJ2-7	CASSLGAAGMDEQYF	TGTGCCAGCAGCTTAGGAGCGGCAGGGATGGACGAGCAGTACTTC
NA	NA	TRBV9	TRBJ2-1	CASSVGGTDNEQFF	TGTGCCAGCAGCGTAGGTGGGACCGACAATGAGCAGTTCTTC
NA	NA	TRBV27	TRBJ2-5	CASSLGPTGGEQYF	TGTGCCAGCAGTTTGGGCCCGACAGGCGGGGAGCAGTACTTC
NA	once	TRBV28	TRBJ2-4	CASSLRPVAAKNIQYF	TGTGCCAGCAGTTTAAGACCAGTAGCAGCCAAAAACATTCAGTACTTC
NA	NA	TRBV14	TRBJ2-5	CASSYTGTPETQYF	TGTGCCAGCAGTTACACCGGGACCCCAGAGACCCAGTACTTC
NA	NA	TRBV19	TRBJ2-3	CASSMEQTNTDTQYF	TGTGCCAGTAGTATGGAACAGACAAACACAGATACGCAGTATTTT
TRBD1	NA	TRBV28	TRBJ1-5	CASSFSDRAQPQHF	TGTGCCAGCAGTTTCTCGGACAGGGCTCAGCCCCAGCATTTT
NA	NA	TRBV21-1	TRBJ1-2	CATLERRDTHYGYTF	TGTGCCACCCTGGAGAGGCGGGACACCCACTATGGCTACACCTTC
NA	NA	TRBV7-9	TRBJ1-1	CASSFSTGTNTEAFF	TGTGCCAGCAGCTTTAGTACAGGGACGAACACTGAAGCTTTCTTT
TRBD2	NA	TRBV7-9	TRBJ2-7	CASSDGTSGAYEQYF	TGTGCCAGCAGCGACGGGACTAGCGGCGCCTACGAGCAGTACTTC
NA	NA	TRBV13	TRBJ2-5	CASSYREETQYF	TGTGCCAGCAGCTATAGGGAGGAGACCCAGTACTTC
NA	NA	TRBV29-1	TRBJ1-2	CSVLDEYGYTF	TGCAGCGTTTTGGACGAGTATGGCTACACCTTC
TRBD2	NA	TRBV4-1	TRBJ2-7	CASSQGSSGYEQYF	TGCGCCAGCAGCCAAGGAAGTAGCGGGTACGAGCAGTACTTC
NA	NA	TRBV27	TRBJ2-2	CASTHSTGELFF	TGTGCCAGCACCCATAGCACCGGGGAGCTGTTTTTT
TRBD1	NA	TRBV28	TRBJ2-1	CASTLDRDNEQFF	TGTGCCAGCACCCTCGACAGGGACAATGAGCAGTTCTTC
NA	NA	TRBV6-6	TRBJ1-5	CASSLSKLGQPQHF	TGTGCCAGCAGCTTATCTAAGTTGGGTCAGCCCCAGCATTTT
TRBD1	NA	TRBV18	TRBJ1-2	CASSQPTGGGYGYTF	TGTGCCAGCTCCCAACCTACAGGGGGGGGCTATGGCTACACCTTC
NA	NA	TRBV5-4	TRBJ2-5	CASSLEEETQYF	TGTGCCAGCAGCTTGGAGGAGGAGACCCAGTACTTC